The next 5 T cell receptor beta chains were all read from a single sample in a study of CD4 T cells in relation to SARS-CoV-2 and coronaviruses. Clones were sequenced by immunoSEQ multiplex PCR, and TCRdb holds only the in-frame ones, with some missing. This table has 18,000 or so clones, approximately 82% appearing once. Before the COVID-19 pandemic, during about 2011-2019, CD4+ T cells were taken from unexposed donors. After roughly ten days of culture, CD4+ T cells were isolated. Their antigens remain unidentified. Sequenced material: CD4+ T cells from PBMCs, cultured in vitro. Source of these receptors: a human donor in good health.

This rearrangement joins TRBV28 to TRBJ2-3; D remains unclear. The V gene lost 4 bases and the J gene lost 11 bases, with 13 bases spanning the gap. This CDR3 spans 12 amino acids. The germline CDR1 and CDR2 sequences are MDHEN and SYDVKM. The CDR3 sequence: CASSSLLGKQYF. The CDR3 coding sequence is TGTGCCAGCAGTTCCCTGTTGGGCAAGCAGTATTTT.

The genes are TRBV3-1 (or the pseudogene TRBV3-2) and TRBJ2-6; D uncertain. In germline, CDR1 is LGHDT, CDR2 YNNKEL (reference sequence). The CDR3 is 15 residues long. V was clipped by 4 bases and J by 0 bases, with 7 bases between them. The CDR3 protein is CASSRGVSGANVLTF. The CDR3 DNA is TGTGCCAGCAGCCGTGGCGTCTCTGGGGCCAACGTCCTGACTTTC.

The chain links TRBV5-4 to TRBJ2-7; D possibly corresponds to TRBD1 (6 bases). This CDR3 has 16 residues. V lost 0 bases to trimming and J lost 7 bases, with 20 bases between them. CDR1 SGHNT and CDR2 YYREEE come from the germline V gene (reference sequence). The CDR3 loop is CASSLDLWAGEQEQYF. The CDR3 nucleotides are TGTGCCAGCAGCTTGGACCTTTGGGCAGGGGAACAGGAGCAGTACTTC.

The chain links TRBV7-2 to TRBJ2-5; 7 bases are a match to TRBD2. The CDR3 runs to 17 residues. Unmatched junction bases numbered 15, after V lost 1 base and J lost 7 bases. Germline V gene data show CDR1 as SGHTA and CDR2 as FQGNSA. CDR3 bases: TGTGCCAGCAGCTTAGGTAGCGGGTCGGGCCCGGGTTGGACCCAGTACTTC. Translating gives CASSLGSGSGPGWTQYF.

The gene calls are TRBV7-9 and TRBJ2-5; D is unresolved. Deletions cut 1 base from V and 1 base from J, with 7 bases between. Per the germline V gene, CDR1 is SEHNR and CDR2 is FQNEAQ (reference sequence). The CDR3 is made up of 14 amino acids. CDR3 sequence reads: CASSLEGSQETQYF. The CDR3, as DNA: TGTGCCAGCAGCTTAGAAGGTTCCCAAGAGACCCAGTACTTC.